This is a list of T cell receptor beta chains from one sample in a study of cytomegalovirus exposure and HLA in healthy donors. Data came from immunoSEQ multiplex PCR; TCRdb stores just in-frame clones and leaves some out. The sample has 150,000 to 200,000 clones; just under 85% are singletons. Sequencing was done on a sample of PBMCs. These receptor sequences come from a girl between 5 and 17 years old in good health and CMV-seropositive. The CDR3 runs from the conserved cysteine through the conserved F or W. The D gene is left open where the match is weak. The size of a clone is reported for some rows only, either as once, few or many, or as a class for expanded clones.

TRBV7-2	TRBJ1-4	NA	TRBD1	CASSLRTGNEKLFF	TGTGCCAGCAGCTTAAGGACAGGGAATGAAAAACTGTTTTTT
TRBV6-5	TRBJ2-7	NA	TRBD2	CASRDGLAASYEQYF	TGTGCCAGCAGAGACGGGCTAGCGGCCTCCTACGAGCAGTACTTC
TRBV19	TRBJ1-2	NA	NA	CASTPNDRWHGYTF	TGTGCCAGTACCCCAAATGACAGGTGGCATGGCTACACCTTC
TRBV5-1	TRBJ2-5	NA	NA	CASSPGSAEETQYF	TGCGCCAGCAGTCCAGGGTCCGCGGAAGAGACCCAGTACTTC
TRBV7-9	TRBJ1-1	NA	TRBD1	CASSPGTGGRTEAFF	TGTGCCAGCAGCCCCGGGACAGGGGGACGAACTGAAGCTTTCTTT
TRBV6-6	TRBJ1-1	NA	TRBD1	CASSSPGQRMNTEAFF	TGTGCCAGCAGTTCTCCGGGACAGAGAATGAACACTGAAGCTTTCTTT
TRBV7-6	TRBJ1-1	NA	TRBD1	CASSSLDRGTTEAFF	TGTGCCAGCAGCTCATTGGACAGGGGAACCACTGAAGCTTTCTTT
TRBV6-5	TRBJ2-7	NA	TRBD1	CASSPPGGYEQYF	TGTGCCAGCAGCCCTCCAGGGGGCTACGAGCAGTACTTC
TRBV6-1	TRBJ1-5	few	TRBD1	CASSLDRGSQHF	TGTGCCAGCAGCCTAGACAGGGGCTCCCAGCATTTT
TRBV19	TRBJ2-7	NA	NA	CASTPEGKKNEQYF	TGTGCCAGTACCCCGGAGGGCAAAAAGAACGAGCAGTACTTC